This passage covers 31 T cell receptor beta chains from one sample sequenced in a study of synovial regulatory T cells in juvenile arthritis. Sequenced by immunoSEQ multiplex PCR; TCRdb stores in-frame clones only, minus some. This listing includes approximately 6,400 clones. The sample taken for sequencing was Treg cells from blood. The subset is: remaining (HLA-DR-negative) circulating blood Treg cells. The source is a donor younger than 30 with juvenile idiopathic arthritis.

The V gene is TRBV28, the J gene TRBJ1-2. The length of the CDR3 is 15 residues. A DNA sequence was not provided. CDR1 MDHEN and CDR2 SYDVKM come from the germline V gene. The CDR3 loop reads CASWGVGVGNDGYTF.

This chain connects TRBV6-1 to TRBJ1-2; TCRdb's assignment of TRBD1 cannot be checked, as there is no DNA. The length of the CDR3 is 16 residues. No DNA sequence was recorded. The germline gives CDR1 MNHNS, CDR2 SASEGT. CDR3 amino acids: CASSGSEKGQGYGYTF.

This sequence joins TRBV5-1 and TRBJ1-2; TCRdb proposes TRBD1, but this gene call is untestable without DNA. The CDR3 has 18 residues. The nucleotide record is missing. The germline CDR1 and CDR2 sequences are SGHRS and YFSETQ. The CDR3 protein is CASSFFPGTGGAIDGYTF.

This rearrangement joins TRBV7-9 to TRBJ2-7; TCRdb lists TRBD1, though no DNA is available to test this call. CDR1 and CDR2 (germline): SEHNR, FQNEAQ (reference sequence). This CDR3 contains 17 residues. The coding DNA is unavailable. CDR3 sequence reads: CASSLWPSGQGAYEQYF.

This chain connects TRBV5-4 to TRBJ1-1; TCRdb gives TRBD1 as the D gene, but with no DNA this cannot be confirmed. Germline CDR1 SGHNT, CDR2 YYREEE (reference sequence). The CDR3 spans 13 residues. No DNA sequence is on record. Here the CDR3 reads CASSLTGEGRAFF.

This sequence joins TRBV9 and TRBJ2-1; lacking DNA, the TRBD1 call made by TCRdb goes unchecked. CDR1 is SGDLS, CDR2 YYNGEE, per germline. CDR3 length: 17 amino acids. There is no recorded DNA. This CDR3 reads CASSPWRQGNLGNEQFF.

CDR3 sequence reads: CASSPTDKMNTEAFF. The V and J genes are TRBV7-9 and TRBJ1-1; lacking DNA, the TRBD1 call made by TCRdb goes unchecked. The CDR3 has 15 residues. No DNA is given. Germline loops: CDR1 SEHNR, CDR2 FQNEAQ (reference sequence).

The chain recombines TRBV28 with TRBJ2-3. The CDR3 loop spans 14 amino acids. DNA is not on record. Per germline, CDR1 MDHEN and CDR2 SYDVKM. CDR3 region: CASSLVQSPDTQYF. Using reference TRBV28 and TRBJ2-3 for the parts outside the CDR3, the full variable domain is DVKVTQSSRYLVKRTGEKVFLECVQDMDHENMFWYRQDPGLGLRLIYFSYDVKMKEKGDIPEGYSVSREKKERFSLILESASTNQTSMYLCASSLVQSPDTQYFGPGTRLTVL.

The chain combines TRBV19 with TRBJ1-2; TCRdb lists TRBD1, though no DNA is available to test this call. The CDR3 length is 14 residues. No nucleotide data were recorded. The germline gives CDR1 LNHDA, CDR2 SQIVND (reference sequence). The CDR3 protein is CATWDRGKIYGYTF.

V usage is TRBV18 and J usage is TRBJ1-1; the D call of TRBD1 rests on TCRdb alone, since no DNA is present to check it. CDR1 is KGHSH and CDR2 is LQKENI in the germline V gene. This CDR3 is built from 12 residues. Only the protein is available. CDR3 amino acids: CASSKSGTEAFF.

The chain couples TRBV10-3 to TRBJ1-2; checking the TCRdb D call of TRBD1 is not possible without DNA. The V gene's germline CDR1 is ENHRY and CDR2 SYGVKD. The CDR3 loop spans 13 amino acids. The DNA is unrecorded. CDR3 residues: CAISEQGDYGYTF.

The chain couples TRBV7-2 to TRBJ2-5; the TCRdb call, TRBD1, lacks DNA for checking. Germline-derived CDR1 and CDR2 are SGHTA and FQGNSA. The CDR3 has 11 residues. A DNA sequence was not provided. CDR3 sequence reads: CASSPMETQYF.

The V gene is TRBV15, the J gene TRBJ1-5; TCRdb gives TRBD1 as the D gene, but with no DNA this cannot be confirmed. Germline-derived CDR1 and CDR2 are LNHNV and YYDKDF (reference sequence). This CDR3 is 15 amino acids long. Only the protein is on record. CDR3 sequence: CATTSQGYSNQPQHF.

The chain has TRBV5-1 and TRBJ1-6; TCRdb outputs TRBD1, but without DNA this stays unchecked. Germline loops: CDR1 SGHRS, CDR2 YFSETQ. CDR3 size: 17 residues. Only the protein is on record. This chain's CDR3 is CASSLVRRDIYNSPLHF.

V usage is TRBV5-4 and J usage is TRBJ2-1; TCRdb selects TRBD2, and the lack of DNA leaves this call unchecked. Germline CDR1 is SGHNT and CDR2 is YYREEE (reference sequence). The CDR3 is made up of 17 amino acids. The coding DNA is unavailable. CDR3 sequence: CASSWGGLAGSYNEQFF.

The chain recombines TRBV25-1 with TRBJ1-2. The CDR3 totals 12 residues. Only the protein is on record. CDR1 and CDR2 (germline): MGHDK, SYGVNS. The CDR3 here is CASSDPGNGYTF.

The chain is built from TRBV29-1 and TRBJ1-1. Germline V lookup: CDR1 SQVTM, CDR2 ANQGSEA. CDR3 length: 13 amino acids. This entry has no DNA. CDR3 sequence: CSVGRQGRAEAFF.

Its frequency marks this clone as medium-sized. V gene TRBV28 combines with J gene TRBJ1-5; the TCRdb D gene call, TRBD1, has no DNA to confirm it. Germline lookup yields CDR1 MDHEN and CDR2 SYDVKM. The CDR3 sequence is 13 residues long. DNA for this receptor is not on file. The CDR3 reads CASIDNSNQPQHF.

CDR3 region: CASSIDRINNEQFF. The V call is TRBV19, the J call TRBJ2-1; TCRdb calls TRBD1, which cannot be checked without DNA. This CDR3 region has 14 residues. No DNA sequence is on record. Germline lookup yields CDR1 LNHDA and CDR2 SQIVND (reference sequence).

The V call is TRBV30, the J call TRBJ1-5; TCRdb lists TRBD1, though no DNA is available to test this call. Looked up from germline, CDR1 is GTSNPN and CDR2 is SVGIG (reference sequence). This CDR3 spans 15 amino acids. The DNA is not on file. The CDR3 region is CAWSVKGPINQPQHF.

CDR3 loop: CASSEARLQYLSGNTIYF. The rearrangement links TRBV2 to TRBJ1-3; TCRdb's D gene call, TRBD1, goes unchecked for lack of DNA. The CDR3 length is 18 residues. There is no recorded DNA. Germline-derived CDR1 and CDR2 are SNHLY and FYNNEI. Combining the CDR3 with reference TRBV2 and TRBJ1-3 gives the whole variable domain EPEVTQTPSHQVTQMGQEVILRCVPISNHLYFYWYRQILGQKVEFLVSFYNNEISEKSEIFDDQFSVERPDGSNFTLKIRSTKLEDSAMYFCASSEARLQYLSGNTIYFGEGSWLTVV.

The chain couples TRBV18 to TRBJ2-4; TCRdb returns TRBD1, unconfirmable since there is no DNA. Per the germline V gene, CDR1 is KGHSH and CDR2 is LQKENI. This CDR3 contains 15 residues. The DNA is not on file. CDR3 sequence: CARGGSILAKNIQYF. The whole variable domain, filled in from reference TRBV18 and TRBJ2-4, reads NAGVMQNPRHLVRRRGQEARLRCSPMKGHSHVYWYRQLPEEGLKFMVYLQKENIIDESGMPKERFSAEFPKEGPSILRIQQVVRGDSAAYFCARGGSILAKNIQYFGAGTRLSVL.

The chain employs TRBV11-2 and TRBJ2-1; the TCRdb D gene call, TRBD1, has no DNA to confirm it. CDR1 and CDR2 (germline): SGHAT, FQNNGV. CDR3 length equals 15 residues. The protein alone is recorded here. CDR3 loop: CASSLAGHLYNEQFF. The full variable domain, rest sourced from reference TRBV11-2 and TRBJ2-1, is EAGVAQSPRYKIIEKRQSVAFWCNPISGHATLYWYQQILGQGPKLLIQFQNNGVVDDSQLPKDRFSAERLKGVDSTLKIQPAKLEDSAVYLCASSLAGHLYNEQFFGPGTRLTVL.

The V and J genes are TRBV27 and TRBJ1-5; TCRdb designates TRBD1, a call that cannot be tested without DNA. CDR3 length equals 14 residues. DNA was not recorded. The germline V gene encodes CDR1 MNHEY and CDR2 SMNVEV (reference sequence). The CDR3: CASRTGLSNQPQHF.

The chain carries TRBV7-2 and TRBJ1-1. Germline V lookup: CDR1 SGHTA, CDR2 FQGNSA. CDR3 size: 15 residues. The record lacks a DNA sequence. This chain's CDR3 is CASSPFGLMNTEAFF.

The chain uses TRBV11-2 and TRBJ2-6; TCRdb designates TRBD2, a call that cannot be tested without DNA. There are 14 residues in the CDR3. The nucleotide record is missing. Looked up from germline, CDR1 is SGHAT and CDR2 is FQNNGV. The CDR3 loop is CASSLRAGANVLTF.

The chain couples TRBV9 to TRBJ1-1; TCRdb's D call of TRBD1 is untestable without DNA. The CDR3 runs 14 residues. No DNA was logged. The V gene's germline CDR1 is SGDLS and CDR2 YYNGEE. The CDR3 reads CASSPRTGPFEAFF.

This chain connects TRBV7-8 to TRBJ1-1. From germline, CDR1 is SGHVS and CDR2 FQNEAQ. This CDR3 region has 16 residues. No nucleotide data were recorded. The CDR3: CASSPNPGVGRTEAFF.

V is TRBV28 and J is TRBJ1-2. Germline assignment: CDR1 MDHEN and CDR2 SYDVKM. CDR3 length equals 15 residues. No DNA was logged. The CDR3 reads CASRFPGSGNYGYTF.

The chain joins TRBV6-1 to TRBJ2-6. The CDR3 length is 17 residues. The DNA sequence is not available. The V gene's germline CDR1 is MNHNS and CDR2 SASEGT. The CDR3 region is CASSDWTDASGANVLTF.

The CDR3: CASSLRTGINEKLFF. This chain joins TRBV28 and TRBJ1-4; TCRdb outputs TRBD1, but without DNA this stays unchecked. Germline-derived CDR1 and CDR2 are MDHEN and SYDVKM. The CDR3 extends over 15 amino acids. The DNA is unrecorded.